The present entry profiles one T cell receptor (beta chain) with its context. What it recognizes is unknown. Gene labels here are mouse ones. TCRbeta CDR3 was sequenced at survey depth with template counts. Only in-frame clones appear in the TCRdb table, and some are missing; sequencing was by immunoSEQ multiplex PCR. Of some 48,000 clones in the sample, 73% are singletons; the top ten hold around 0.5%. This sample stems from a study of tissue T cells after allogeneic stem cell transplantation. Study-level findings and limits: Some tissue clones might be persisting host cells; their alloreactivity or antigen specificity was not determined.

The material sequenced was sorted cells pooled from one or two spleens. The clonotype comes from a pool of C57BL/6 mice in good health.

The sequenced CDR3 bases are TGTGCCAGCTCTCTCAGGGCTCCTAGTGCAGAAACGCTGTAT. As protein: CASSLRAPSAETLY. The CDR3 as a whole reads CASSLRAPSAETLYF. The rearrangement links TRBV12-1 to TRBJ2-3; D not resolved. The read comes to an end 1 residue before the CDR3 does, leaving the germline J gene to fill in the end. The CDR3 extends over 15 amino acids. In germline, CDR1 is SGHSN, CDR2 HYEKVE. Deletions cut 0 bases from V and 0 bases from J, with 9 bases between.